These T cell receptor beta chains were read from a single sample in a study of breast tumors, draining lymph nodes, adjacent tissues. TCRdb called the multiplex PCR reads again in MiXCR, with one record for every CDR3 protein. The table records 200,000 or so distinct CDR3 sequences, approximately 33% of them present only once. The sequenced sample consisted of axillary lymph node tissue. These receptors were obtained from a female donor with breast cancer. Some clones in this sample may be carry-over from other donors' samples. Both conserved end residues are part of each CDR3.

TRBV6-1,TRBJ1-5,CASSYDREEPQHF
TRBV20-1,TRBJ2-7,CSARDSQSSYEQYF
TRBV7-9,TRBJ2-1,CASSLAQSGRDEQFF
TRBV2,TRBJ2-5,CASSPSGRPETQYF
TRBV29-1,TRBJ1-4,CSVVYYLGGSNEKLFF
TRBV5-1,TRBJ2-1,CASSFRGQTYNEQFF
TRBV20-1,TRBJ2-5,CSARTSGSYEQF
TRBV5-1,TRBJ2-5,CASSLVGGGSETQYF
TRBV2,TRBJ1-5,CASSLTGENQPQHF
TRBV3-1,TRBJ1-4,CASSSQGAEKLFF
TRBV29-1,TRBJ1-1,CSVTTGLTTDTGAFF
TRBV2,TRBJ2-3,CASSSLFGYTQYF
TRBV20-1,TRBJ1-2,CSNWDRDNYGYTF
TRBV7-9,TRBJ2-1,CASMPLAGVYNEQFF
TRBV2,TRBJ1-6,CASSTGPSYNSPLHF
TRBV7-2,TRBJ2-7,CASSFKGRFGEQYF
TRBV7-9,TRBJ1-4,CASSGGGLWEKLFF
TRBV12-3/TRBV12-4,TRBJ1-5,CASSLGIRSNQPQHF
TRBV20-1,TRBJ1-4,CSATGTGGAKLFF
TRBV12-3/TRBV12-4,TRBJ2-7,CASTGASYEQYF
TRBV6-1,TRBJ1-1,CASTLSGTANTEAFF
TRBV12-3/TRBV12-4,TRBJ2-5,CASNQAGGLGETQYF
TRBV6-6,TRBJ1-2,CASSYSGDGYTF
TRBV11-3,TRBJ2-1,CASSLRAGGIDNEQFF
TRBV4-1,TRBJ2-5,CASSQDGSQETQYF
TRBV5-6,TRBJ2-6,CASGSGANVLTF
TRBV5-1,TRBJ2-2,CASSLVGTGVPGELFF
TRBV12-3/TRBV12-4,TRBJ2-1,CASSLSRADEQFF
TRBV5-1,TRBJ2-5,CASSLDRAGDTQYF
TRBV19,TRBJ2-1,CASSIRTEQFF
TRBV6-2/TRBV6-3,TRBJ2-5,CASTYGAEPPLQETQYF
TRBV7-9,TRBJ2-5,CASSPTTGTQYF
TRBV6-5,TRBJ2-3,CASSYSSNTDTQYF
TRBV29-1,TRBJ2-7,CSVPSGQGASYEQYF
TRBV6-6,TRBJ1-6,CASSYSIVGTGSSPLHF